This T cell receptor beta chain is from a study of PD-1 blockade in classical Hodgkin lymphoma. General observations from the study: By C4D1, diversity of CD4+ TCRs had risen significantly, whereas that of CD8+ TCRs had not. Reported baseline diversity: healthy donors highest, relapsed/refractory patients lowest. Later analyses included only patients treated at least 1 year post-ASCT.

A remark on this clone: Its antigen is still unknown.

The data were produced by immunoSEQ multiplex PCR, yet TCRdb's version contains in-frame clones alone and is incomplete. The sample lists approximately 17,000 clones, 75% to 90% occurring once. Brentuximab vedotin exposure varied, and every patient relapsed after autologous stem cell transplantation. Complete response, partial response or progressive disease constituted the best responses recorded. This TCR was sampled from a human donor with classical Hodgkin lymphoma. The specimen was peripheral blood mononuclear cells (PBMCs), collected at baseline.

CDR3 in amino acids: CASSLVGSGFQETQYF. For the CDR3, the DNA is TGTGCCAGCAGCTTAGTGGGAAGCGGTTTCCAAGAGACCCAGTACTTC. This chain links TRBV7-9 with TRBJ2-5, with D possibly being TRBD2 (5 bases). This CDR3 is 16 amino acids long. Germline values: CDR1 SEHNR, CDR2 FQNEAQ (reference sequence). The V and J ends lost 1 base and 1 base respectively, with 13 bases between them.